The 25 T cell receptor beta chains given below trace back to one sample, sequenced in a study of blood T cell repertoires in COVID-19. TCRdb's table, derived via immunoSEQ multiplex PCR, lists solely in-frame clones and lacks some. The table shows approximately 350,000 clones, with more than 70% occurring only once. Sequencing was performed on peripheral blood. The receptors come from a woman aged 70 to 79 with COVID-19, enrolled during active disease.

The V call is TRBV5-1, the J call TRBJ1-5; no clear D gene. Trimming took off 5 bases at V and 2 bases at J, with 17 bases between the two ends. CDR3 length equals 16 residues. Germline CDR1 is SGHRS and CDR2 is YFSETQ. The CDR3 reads CASRDLGPLGNQPQHF. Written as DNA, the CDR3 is TGCGCCAGCAGGGATTTGGGCCCATTGGGCAATCAGCCCCAGCATTTT.

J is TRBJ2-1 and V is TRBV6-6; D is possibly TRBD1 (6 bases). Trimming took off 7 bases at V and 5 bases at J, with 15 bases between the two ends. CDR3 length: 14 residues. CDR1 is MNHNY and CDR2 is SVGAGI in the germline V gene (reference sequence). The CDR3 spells CASNPGVGDNEQFF. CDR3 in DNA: TGTGCCAGCAATCCAGGGGTTGGGGACAATGAGCAGTTCTTC.

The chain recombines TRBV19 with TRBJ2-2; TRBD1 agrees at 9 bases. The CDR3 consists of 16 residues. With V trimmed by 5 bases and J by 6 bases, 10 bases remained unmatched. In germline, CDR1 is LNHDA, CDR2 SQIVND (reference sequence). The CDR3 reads CASSSYGTGTAGELFF. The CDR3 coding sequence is TGTGCCAGTAGTTCCTACGGGACAGGGACGGCCGGGGAGCTGTTTTTT.

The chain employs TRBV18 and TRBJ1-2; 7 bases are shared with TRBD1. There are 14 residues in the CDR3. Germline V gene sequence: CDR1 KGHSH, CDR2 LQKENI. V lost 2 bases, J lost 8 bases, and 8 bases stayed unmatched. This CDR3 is CASSPSGTEQGYTF. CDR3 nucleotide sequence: TGTGCCAGCTCACCATCTGGGACAGAGCAAGGCTACACCTTC.

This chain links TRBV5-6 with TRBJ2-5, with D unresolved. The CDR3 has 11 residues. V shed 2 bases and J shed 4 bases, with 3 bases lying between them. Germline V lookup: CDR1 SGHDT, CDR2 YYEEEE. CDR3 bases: TGTGCCAGCAGCTTCGGAGAGACCCAGTACTTC. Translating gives CASSFGETQYF. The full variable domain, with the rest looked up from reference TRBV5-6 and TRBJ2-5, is DAGVTQSPTHLIKTRGQQVTLRCSPKSGHDTVSWYQQALGQGPQFIFQYYEEEERQRGNFPDRFSGHQFPNYSSELNVNALLLGDSALYLCASSFGETQYFGPGTRLLVL.

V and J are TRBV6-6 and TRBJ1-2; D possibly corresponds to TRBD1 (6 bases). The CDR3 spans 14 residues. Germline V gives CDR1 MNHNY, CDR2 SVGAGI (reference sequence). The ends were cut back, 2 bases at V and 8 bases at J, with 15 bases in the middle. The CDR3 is CASSYLGQGMGYTF. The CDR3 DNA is TGTGCCAGCAGTTACCTCGGTCAGGGGATGGGCTACACCTTC.

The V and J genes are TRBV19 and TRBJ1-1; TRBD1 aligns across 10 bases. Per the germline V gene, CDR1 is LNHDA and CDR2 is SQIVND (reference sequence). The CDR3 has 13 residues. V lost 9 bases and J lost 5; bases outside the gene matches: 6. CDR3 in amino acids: CASRQGAYTEAFF. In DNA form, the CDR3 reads TGTGCCAGCAGACAGGGGGCTTATACTGAAGCTTTCTTT.

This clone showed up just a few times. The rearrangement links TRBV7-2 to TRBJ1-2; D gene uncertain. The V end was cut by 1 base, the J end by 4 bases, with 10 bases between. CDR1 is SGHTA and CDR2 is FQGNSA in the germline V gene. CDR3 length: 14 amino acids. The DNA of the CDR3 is TGTGCCAGCAGCTTAGGGCCGGGTAGCTATGGCTACACCTTC. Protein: CASSLGPGSYGYTF. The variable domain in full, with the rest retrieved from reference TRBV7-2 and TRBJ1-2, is GAGVSQSPSNKVTEKGKDVELRCDPISGHTALYWYRQSLGQGLEFLIYFQGNSAPDKSGLPSDRFSAERTGGSVSTLTIQRTQQEDSAVYLCASSLGPGSYGYTFGSGTRLTVV.

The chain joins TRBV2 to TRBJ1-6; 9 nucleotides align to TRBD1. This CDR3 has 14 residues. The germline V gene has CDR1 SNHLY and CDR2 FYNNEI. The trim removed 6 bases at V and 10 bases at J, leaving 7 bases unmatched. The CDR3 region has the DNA TGTGCCAGCAGCGGGGACAGGGCGAGGTCACCCCTCCACTTT. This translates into CASSGDRARSPLHF.

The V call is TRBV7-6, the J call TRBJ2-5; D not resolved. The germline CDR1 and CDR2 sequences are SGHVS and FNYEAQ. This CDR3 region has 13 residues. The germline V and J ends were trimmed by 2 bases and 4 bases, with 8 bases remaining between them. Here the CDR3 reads CASSLLLRETQYF. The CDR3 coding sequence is TGTGCCAGCAGCTTACTCCTTAGAGAGACCCAGTACTTC.

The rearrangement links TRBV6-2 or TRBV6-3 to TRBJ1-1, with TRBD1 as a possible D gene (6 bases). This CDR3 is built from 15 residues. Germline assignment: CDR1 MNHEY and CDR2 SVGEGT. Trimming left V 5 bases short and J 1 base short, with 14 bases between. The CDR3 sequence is CASSLSLTGNTEAFF. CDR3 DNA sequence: TGTGCCAGCAGTCTCTCATTGACAGGGAACACTGAAGCTTTCTTT.

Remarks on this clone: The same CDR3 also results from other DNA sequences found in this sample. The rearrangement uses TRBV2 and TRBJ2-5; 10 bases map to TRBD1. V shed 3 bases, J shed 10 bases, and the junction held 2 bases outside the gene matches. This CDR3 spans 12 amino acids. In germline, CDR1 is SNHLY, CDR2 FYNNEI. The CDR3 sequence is CASSEGDRGQYF. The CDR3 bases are TGTGCCAGCAGTGAGGGGGACAGGGGCCAGTACTTC.

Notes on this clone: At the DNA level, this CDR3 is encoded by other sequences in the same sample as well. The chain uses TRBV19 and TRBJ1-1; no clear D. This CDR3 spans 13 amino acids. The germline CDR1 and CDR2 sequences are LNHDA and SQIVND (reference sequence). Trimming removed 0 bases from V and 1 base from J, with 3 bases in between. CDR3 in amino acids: CASSIDRNTEAFF. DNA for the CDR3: TGTGCCAGTAGTATAGACCGGAACACTGAAGCTTTCTTT.

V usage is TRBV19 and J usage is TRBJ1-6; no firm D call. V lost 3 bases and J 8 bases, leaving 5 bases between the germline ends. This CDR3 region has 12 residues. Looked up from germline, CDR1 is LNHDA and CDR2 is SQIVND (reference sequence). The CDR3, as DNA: TGTGCCAGTAGTATCGGTTATTCACCCCTCCACTTT. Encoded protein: CASSIGYSPLHF.

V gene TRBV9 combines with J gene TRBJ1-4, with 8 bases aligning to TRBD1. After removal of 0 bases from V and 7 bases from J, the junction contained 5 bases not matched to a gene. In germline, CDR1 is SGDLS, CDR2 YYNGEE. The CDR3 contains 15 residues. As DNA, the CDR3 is TGTGCCAGCAGCGTAGTCTCAGGGGGCAGTGAAAAACTGTTTTTT. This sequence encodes CASSVVSGGSEKLFF.

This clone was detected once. The CDR3 loop reads CASSPRSLAYEQYF. The CDR3 DNA reads TGCGCCAGCAGCCCAAGGAGTCTCGCCTACGAGCAGTACTTC. The rearrangement links TRBV4-1 to TRBJ2-7; D not certain. In germline, CDR1 is MGHRA, CDR2 YSYEKL. V was trimmed by 4 bases and J by 2 bases, leaving 12 bases between them. The CDR3 runs 14 residues.

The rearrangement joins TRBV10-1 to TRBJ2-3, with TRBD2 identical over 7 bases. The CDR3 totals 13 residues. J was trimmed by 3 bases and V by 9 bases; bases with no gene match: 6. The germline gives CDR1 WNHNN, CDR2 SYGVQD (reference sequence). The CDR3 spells CASSGGSTDTQYF. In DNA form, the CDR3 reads TGCGCCAGTTCCGGGGGGTCGACAGATACGCAGTATTTT.

CDR3 sequence: CASSFTTQSGGYTF. The CDR3 DNA follows: TGTGCCAGCTCATTCACGACACAGTCTGGTGGCTACACCTTC. V is TRBV18 and J is TRBJ1-2; D remains ambiguous. Germline V gives CDR1 KGHSH, CDR2 LQKENI. Trimming left V 5 bases short and J 7 bases short, with 17 bases between. The CDR3 runs to 14 residues. Complete variable domain (other parts from reference TRBV18 and TRBJ1-2): NAGVMQNPRHLVRRRGQEARLRCSPMKGHSHVYWYRQLPEEGLKFMVYLQKENIIDESGMPKERFSAEFPKEGPSILRIQQVVRGDSAAYFCASSFTTQSGGYTFGSGTRLTVV.

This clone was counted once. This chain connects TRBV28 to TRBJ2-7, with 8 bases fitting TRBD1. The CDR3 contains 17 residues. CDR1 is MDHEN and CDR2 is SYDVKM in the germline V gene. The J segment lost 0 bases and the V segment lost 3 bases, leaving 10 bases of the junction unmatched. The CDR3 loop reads CASSFDLRDRSSYEQYF. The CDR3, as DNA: TGTGCCAGCAGTTTCGACCTTCGGGACAGGTCCTCCTACGAGCAGTACTTC.

CDR3 nucleotides: TGCGCCAGCAGCTCCTATAGCGGGGGAGAATACAATGAGCAGTTCTTC. It codes for CASSSYSGGEYNEQFF. V is TRBV5-1 and J is TRBJ2-1; 9 positions match TRBD2. The CDR3 consists of 16 residues. Germline V gene data show CDR1 as SGHRS and CDR2 as YFSETQ. Trimming removed 3 bases from V and 4 bases from J; junction bases left unmatched: 8.

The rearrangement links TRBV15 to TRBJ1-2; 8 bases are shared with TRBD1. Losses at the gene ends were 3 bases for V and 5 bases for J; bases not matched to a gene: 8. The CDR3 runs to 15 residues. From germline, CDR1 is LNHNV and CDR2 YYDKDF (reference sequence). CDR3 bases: TGTGCCACCAGCAGGGCCCAGGGGGCGCTATATGGCTACACCTTC. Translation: CATSRAQGALYGYTF.

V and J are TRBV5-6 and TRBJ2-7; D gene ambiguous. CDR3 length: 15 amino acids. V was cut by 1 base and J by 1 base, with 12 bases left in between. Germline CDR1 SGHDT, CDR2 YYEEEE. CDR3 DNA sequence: TGTGCCAGCAGCTTGCAGGCAGGTTTTTCCTACGAGCAGTACTTC. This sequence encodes CASSLQAGFSYEQYF. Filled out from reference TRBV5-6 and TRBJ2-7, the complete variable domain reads DAGVTQSPTHLIKTRGQQVTLRCSPKSGHDTVSWYQQALGQGPQFIFQYYEEEERQRGNFPDRFSGHQFPNYSSELNVNALLLGDSALYLCASSLQAGFSYEQYFGPGTRLTVT.

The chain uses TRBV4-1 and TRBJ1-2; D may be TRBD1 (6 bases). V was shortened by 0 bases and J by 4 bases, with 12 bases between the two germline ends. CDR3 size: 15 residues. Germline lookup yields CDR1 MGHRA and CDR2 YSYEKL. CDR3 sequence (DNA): TGCGCCAGCAGCCAAGACACAGGGAGGGCCTATGGCTACACCTTC. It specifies CASSQDTGRAYGYTF.

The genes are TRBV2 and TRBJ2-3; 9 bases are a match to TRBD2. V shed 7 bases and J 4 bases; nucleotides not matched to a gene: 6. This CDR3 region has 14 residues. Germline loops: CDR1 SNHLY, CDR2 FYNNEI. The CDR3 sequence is CASTAGGQSDTQYF. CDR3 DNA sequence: TGTGCCAGCACGGCGGGGGGGCAGTCAGATACGCAGTATTTT.

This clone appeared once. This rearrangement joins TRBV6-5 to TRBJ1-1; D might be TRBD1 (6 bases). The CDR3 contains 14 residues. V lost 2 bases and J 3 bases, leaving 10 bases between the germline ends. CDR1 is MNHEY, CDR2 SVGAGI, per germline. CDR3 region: CASSYGAGDTEAFF. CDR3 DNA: TGTGCCAGCAGTTACGGGGCAGGGGACACTGAAGCTTTCTTT.